The next 30 T cell receptor beta chains were all read from a single sample in a study of OX40 agonist ivuxolimab in advanced cancers. Libraries were prepared by immunoSEQ multiplex PCR; TCRdb keeps only in-frame clonotypes and omits some of them. The data contain some 50,000 clones, over 75% of them singletons. This specimen was CD4+ or CD8+ T cells sorted from blood, taken in a trial of the OX40 agonist ivuxolimab. Every receptor here comes from an adult with an advanced solid tumor such as melanoma, head and neck, liver or kidney cancer.

V is TRBV7-6 and J is TRBJ2-5; 7 nucleotides match TRBD1. The CDR3 sequence is 14 residues long. CDR1 and CDR2 (germline): SGHVS, FNYEAQ. With 5 bases clipped from V and 4 bases from J, the junction kept 7 bases outside the gene matches. CDR3 protein: CASSPRGIGETQYF. The CDR3 DNA reads TGTGCCAGCAGCCCCAGGGGGATAGGAGAGACCCAGTACTTC.

This clone was seen once. This CDR3 is CASMGLLKAGGQGTEAFF. The DNA of the CDR3 is TGTGCCAGTATGGGGCTACTTAAGGCCGGAGGACAGGGCACTGAAGCTTTCTTT. This rearrangement joins TRBV19 to TRBJ1-1; 8 bases agree with TRBD1. The CDR3 runs 18 residues. The trim removed 7 bases at V and 4 bases at J, leaving 20 bases unmatched. CDR1 LNHDA and CDR2 SQIVND come from the germline V gene (reference sequence).

The chain uses TRBV5-1 and TRBJ2-1; no definite D call. Germline CDR1 and CDR2: SGHRS and YFSETQ. The CDR3 loop spans 14 amino acids. Deletions cut 4 bases from V and 1 base from J, with 9 bases between. CDR3 in amino acids: CASSKAPSYNEQFF. In DNA, the CDR3 is TGCGCCAGCAGCAAAGCCCCATCCTACAATGAGCAGTTCTTC. The whole variable domain, filled in from reference TRBV5-1 and TRBJ2-1, reads KAGVTQTPRYLIKTRGQQVTLSCSPISGHRSVSWYQQTPGQGLQFLFEYFSETQRNKGNFPGRFSGRQFSNSRSEMNVSTLELGDSALYLCASSKAPSYNEQFFGPGTRLTVL.

The V gene is TRBV6-6, the J gene TRBJ2-6, with 7 positions matching TRBD2. Unmatched junction bases numbered 2, after V lost 8 bases and J lost 1 base. Germline V gene sequence: CDR1 MNHNY, CDR2 SVGAGI (reference sequence). CDR3 length equals 14 residues. The CDR3 bases are TGTGCCAGCGGGGGGGTGTCTGGGGCCAACGTCCTGACTTTC. It yields the protein CASGGVSGANVLTF.

This clone has only one observation. V gene TRBV15 combines with J gene TRBJ2-3; 7 bases fit TRBD1. V shed 3 bases, J shed 2 bases, and the junction held 5 bases outside the gene matches. This CDR3 contains 15 residues. Per germline, CDR1 LNHNV and CDR2 YYDKDF (reference sequence). CDR3 sequence (DNA): TGTGCCACCAGCAGGGGACAGCCCGCCACAGATACGCAGTATTTT. It translates to CATSRGQPATDTQYF.

The V call is TRBV4-1, the J call TRBJ1-1; D is unresolved. CDR3 length: 15 residues. CDR1 and CDR2 (germline): MGHRA, YSYEKL. V gave up 5 bases and J gave up 5 bases, with 18 bases separating them. CDR3 amino acids: CASSMPLWGSTEAFF. In DNA form, the CDR3 reads TGCGCCAGCAGCATGCCATTGTGGGGATCGACTGAAGCTTTCTTT.

In DNA form, the CDR3 reads TGTGCCAGCAGGGCTCTAGGGGGGACTTACAATGAGCAGTTCTTC. This gives the protein CASRALGGTYNEQFF. This chain links TRBV7-9 with TRBJ2-1; D could derive from TRBD1 or TRBD2 (6 bases each). The CDR3 runs 15 residues. Germline V gene data show CDR1 as SEHNR and CDR2 as FQNEAQ (reference sequence). V lost 6 bases to trimming and J lost 4 bases, with 16 bases between them.

The chain couples TRBV21-1 to TRBJ2-7. TRBV21-1 is recorded as a pseudogene. The CDR3 covers 12 residues. The CDR3 DNA reads TGTGCCAGCTCGGCGTACTCCTACGAGCAGTACTTC. The encoded protein is CASSAYSYEQYF.

This clone came up once. The V call is TRBV28, the J call TRBJ2-1; 7 bases agree with TRBD1. CDR3 length: 12 amino acids. V shed 7 bases, J shed 5 bases, and the junction held 2 bases outside the gene matches. Looked up from germline, CDR1 is MDHEN and CDR2 is SYDVKM. Here the CDR3 reads CASKGQNNEQFF. DNA of the CDR3: TGTGCCAGCAAGGGACAGAACAATGAGCAGTTCTTC.

This sequence joins TRBV30 and TRBJ1-4; D gene ambiguous. Trimming left V 2 bases short and J 8 bases short, with 18 bases between. This CDR3 is 15 amino acids long. Germline V lookup: CDR1 GTSNPN, CDR2 SVGIG (reference sequence). CDR3 sequence reads: CAWSKRAAGKEKLFF. As DNA, the CDR3 is TGTGCCTGGAGTAAGAGGGCCGCGGGGAAAGAAAAACTGTTTTTT.

The rearrangement uses TRBV19 and TRBJ2-2, with D possibly TRBD2 on 6 matching bases. V dropped 9 bases and J dropped 7 bases, with 24 bases sitting between them. Germline loops: CDR1 LNHDA, CDR2 SQIVND (reference sequence). This CDR3 contains 16 residues. CDR3: CASAASVFSRGGELFF. The DNA of the CDR3 is TGTGCCAGCGCGGCTAGCGTATTTTCAAGGGGCGGGGAGCTGTTTTTT.

This chain joins TRBV2 and TRBJ1-2, with D possibly matching TRBD1 (5 bases). There are 15 residues in the CDR3. Germline V CDR1 and CDR2: SNHLY, FYNNEI. With 6 bases removed from V and 4 bases from J, the gap between germline ends came to 18 bases. This chain's CDR3 is CASRARGGYVYGYTF. The CDR3 nucleotides are TGTGCCAGCAGGGCCCGGGGGGGGTATGTCTATGGCTACACCTTC.

The CDR3 sequence: CASTLAGEGGELFF. The CDR3 bases are TGTGCCAGTACTCTAGCGGGAGAGGGCGGGGAGCTGTTTTTT. The chain couples TRBV19 to TRBJ2-2, with 10 positions matching TRBD2. The V gene end was trimmed by 7 bases and the J gene end by 7 bases; junction bases not matched to a gene: 6. From germline, CDR1 is LNHDA and CDR2 SQIVND (reference sequence). The CDR3 covers 14 residues.

This sequence joins TRBV5-4 and TRBJ1-4, with unresolved D. Germline CDR1 and CDR2: SGHNT and YYREEE (reference sequence). V shed 4 bases and J shed 0 bases, with 10 bases lying between them. CDR3 length: 15 amino acids. The CDR3 nucleotides are TGTGCCAGCAGCAAATCGGGCGCAACTAATGAAAAACTGTTTTTT. It codes for CASSKSGATNEKLFF.

CDR3 amino acids: CATSTGGGPTGELFF. CDR3 DNA sequence: TGTGCCACCAGCACCGGGGGGGGGCCTACCGGGGAGCTGTTTTTT. The V call is TRBV15, the J call TRBJ2-2, with TRBD2 matching 8 bases. Looked up from germline, CDR1 is LNHNV and CDR2 is YYDKDF (reference sequence). This CDR3 has 15 amino acids. V trimming: 4 bases; J trimming: 5 bases; junction bases outside the gene matches: 6.

The rearrangement links TRBV10-3 to TRBJ2-7; the match to TRBD2 covers 11 bases. J was trimmed by 4 bases and V by 11 bases; bases with no gene match: 7. The CDR3 runs 13 residues. Germline V gene data show CDR1 as ENHRY and CDR2 as SYGVKD. The DNA for the CDR3 is TGTGCCGTCCGACTAGCGGGGAATTACGAGCAGTACTTC. Protein product: CAVRLAGNYEQYF.

This clone occurred a few times. The gene calls are TRBV6-5 and TRBJ1-1; D call uncertain. The CDR3 totals 13 residues. CDR1 is MNHEY and CDR2 is SVGAGI in the germline V gene. Trimming took off 0 bases at V and 1 base at J, with 3 bases between the two ends. This chain's CDR3 is CASSYSANTEAFF. In nucleotides, the CDR3 is TGTGCCAGCAGTTACTCGGCGAACACTGAAGCTTTCTTT.

V and J are TRBV29-1 and TRBJ2-1; a possible D gene is TRBD2 (5 bases). CDR3 size: 12 residues. Germline V CDR1 and CDR2: SQVTM, ANQGSEA. Trimming took 0 bases from V and 9 from J, leaving 9 bases between them. As DNA, the CDR3 is TGCAGCGTTGAAGAGGGTGAGGGTGAGCAGTTCTTC. Amino acids: CSVEEGEGEQFF.

J is TRBJ2-7 and V is TRBV27; D is ambiguous. The V gene's germline CDR1 is MNHEY and CDR2 SMNVEV (reference sequence). V lost 1 base, J lost 3 bases, and 7 bases lay in between. This CDR3 spans 13 amino acids. The CDR3 loop reads CASSLLAGYEQYF. The CDR3 region has the DNA TGTGCCAGCAGTTTATTGGCAGGCTACGAGCAGTACTTC.

The V call is TRBV5-4, the J call TRBJ2-7; 10 bases are a match to TRBD2. With V trimmed by 0 bases and J by 2 bases, 8 bases remained unmatched. The germline V gene encodes CDR1 SGHNT and CDR2 YYREEE (reference sequence). The CDR3 is made up of 17 amino acids. CDR3 coding DNA: TGTGCCAGCAGCTTGGCCCCGACTAGCGGGTGGACCTACGAGCAGTACTTC. It codes for CASSLAPTSGWTYEQYF.

V usage is TRBV11-2 and J usage is TRBJ2-7; the D gene is possibly TRBD1 (6 bases). V was pared by 5 bases and J by 0 bases, with 11 bases between. This CDR3 has 14 amino acids. CDR1 SGHAT and CDR2 FQNNGV come from the germline V gene. The CDR3 nucleotides are TGTGCCAGCAGCCAGGGGTTTAGCTCCTACGAGCAGTACTTC. Translating gives CASSQGFSSYEQYF.

This clone was recorded only once. Other DNA sequences in this specimen translate into the identical CDR3. The chain recombines TRBV30 with TRBJ1-4; weak D call: TRBD1 (5 bases). The CDR3 runs 14 residues. With 1 base removed from V and 0 bases from J, the gap between germline ends came to 6 bases. Germline CDR1 is GTSNPN and CDR2 is SVGIG (reference sequence). The CDR3 is CAWSGGATNEKLFF. In DNA form, the CDR3 reads TGTGCCTGGAGTGGGGGGGCAACTAATGAAAAACTGTTTTTT.

The rearrangement uses TRBV5-1 and TRBJ1-5, with D maybe TRBD1 (6 bases). The germline gives CDR1 SGHRS, CDR2 YFSETQ. The CDR3 sequence is 15 residues long. Between the trimmed V and J ends, which lost 4 bases and 6 bases, there was a span of 17 bases. CDR3 bases: TGCGCCAGCAGCCCGGAGGGGGGGAGAGGTCAGCCCCAGCATTTT. It codes for CASSPEGGRGQPQHF.

The chain carries TRBV25-1 and TRBJ1-5; D is uncertain. Germline CDR1 MGHDK, CDR2 SYGVNS. V lost 2 bases and J 2 bases, leaving 10 bases between the germline ends. CDR3 size: 15 residues. The CDR3 sequence: CASSEGGERNQPQHF. CDR3 coding DNA: TGTGCCAGCAGTGAAGGTGGGGAACGCAATCAGCCCCAGCATTTT.

The rearrangement links TRBV2 to TRBJ1-5; TRBD1 aligns across 10 bases. V shed 1 base and J 6 bases; nucleotides not matched to a gene: 3. The CDR3 runs to 15 residues. The germline CDR1 and CDR2 sequences are SNHLY and FYNNEI. CDR3 nucleotide sequence: TGTGCCAGCAGTGAAGATTGGACAGGGGGTCAGCCCCAGCATTTT. This gives the protein CASSEDWTGGQPQHF.

This chain uses TRBV6-1 with TRBJ2-5, with D maybe TRBD2 (5 bases). CDR3 length: 15 residues. Trimming pared 6 bases from V and 2 bases from J, leaving 16 bases between. Germline V gene sequence: CDR1 MNHNS, CDR2 SASEGT. The CDR3 spells CASRTHRDLQETQYF. As DNA, the CDR3 is TGTGCCAGCAGGACCCACCGGGATTTACAAGAGACCCAGTACTTC.

A single count supports this clone. The chain's CDR3 is CASKGVPGTQGGETQYF. CDR3 nucleotide sequence: TGTGCCAGTAAGGGAGTCCCCGGGACCCAAGGGGGAGAGACCCAGTACTTC. The J gene is TRBJ2-5, the V gene TRBV19; weak D call: TRBD1 (6 bases). Trimming took 7 bases from V and 4 from J, leaving 25 bases between them. Germline V gene lookup returns CDR1 LNHDA and CDR2 SQIVND (reference sequence). This CDR3 has 17 amino acids.

This chain connects TRBV5-1 to TRBJ2-3, with a weak D call TRBD1 (6 bases). Trimming removed 0 bases from V and 1 base from J, with 12 bases in between. The CDR3 totals 16 residues. Per germline, CDR1 SGHRS and CDR2 YFSETQ. The CDR3 DNA reads TGCGCCAGCAGCTTGGAGAGCAGGGGAGGCACAGATACGCAGTATTTT. Translated, it gives CASSLESRGGTDTQYF.

The V and J genes are TRBV4-2 and TRBJ2-3, with 10 bases lining up with TRBD2. The CDR3 runs to 17 residues. V lost 0 bases and J lost 5; bases outside the gene matches: 8. Looked up from germline, CDR1 is LGHNA and CDR2 is YNFKEQ. This CDR3 reads CASSQEGAGGPQDTQYF. The CDR3 bases are TGTGCCAGCAGCCAAGAGGGAGCGGGAGGGCCTCAAGATACGCAGTATTTT.

The rearrangement uses TRBV21-1 and TRBJ2-7; the D call of TRBD1 is as the table states it, not checked on the DNA. TRBV21-1 represents a pseudogene. This CDR3 is built from 15 residues. As DNA, the CDR3 is TGTGCCAACGGTATTCGGGACAGGGACCTTTACGAGCAGTACTTC. Translation gives CANGIRDRDLYEQYF.